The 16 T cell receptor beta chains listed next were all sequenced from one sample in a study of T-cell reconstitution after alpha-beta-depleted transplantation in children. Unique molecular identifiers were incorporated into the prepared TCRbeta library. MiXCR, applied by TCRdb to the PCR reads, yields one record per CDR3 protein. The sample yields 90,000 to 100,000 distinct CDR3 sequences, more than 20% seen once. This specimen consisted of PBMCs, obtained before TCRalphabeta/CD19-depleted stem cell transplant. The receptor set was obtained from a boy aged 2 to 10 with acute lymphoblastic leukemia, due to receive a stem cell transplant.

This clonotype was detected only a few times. This CDR3 is CASSVTGIGSEQYF. The CDR3, as DNA: TGTGCCAGCAGTGTGACAGGTATAGGATCCGAGCAGTACTTC. V is TRBV12-3 or TRBV12-4 and J is TRBJ2-7, with a weak D call TRBD1 (6 bases). The CDR3 is 14 residues long. Trimming removed 5 bases at V and 6 bases at J, with 17 bases between.

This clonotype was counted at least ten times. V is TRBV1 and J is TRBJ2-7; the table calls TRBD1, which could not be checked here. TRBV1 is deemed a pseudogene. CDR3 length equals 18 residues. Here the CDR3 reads CTSSQVPPSTGISYEQYF. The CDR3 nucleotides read TGCACCAGCAGCCAAGTCCCCCCATCGACAGGGATCTCCTACGAGCAGTACTTC.

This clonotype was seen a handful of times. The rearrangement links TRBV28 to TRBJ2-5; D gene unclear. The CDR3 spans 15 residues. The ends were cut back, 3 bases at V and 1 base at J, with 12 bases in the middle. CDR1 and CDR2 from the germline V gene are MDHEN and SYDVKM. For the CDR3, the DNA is TGTGCCAGCAGTTTTAGTATCCAGCTCCAAGAGACCCAGTACTTC. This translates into CASSFSIQLQETQYF.

CDR3 amino acids: CAITVETGAYNEQFF. The CDR3 DNA is TGTGCCATCACCGTGGAGACAGGAGCCTACAATGAGCAGTTCTTC. V gene TRBV10-3 combines with J gene TRBJ2-1, with D maybe TRBD1 (6 bases). This CDR3 is built from 15 residues. CDR1 and CDR2 from the germline V gene are ENHRY and SYGVKD. V was shortened by 7 bases and J by 2 bases, with 15 bases between the two germline ends.

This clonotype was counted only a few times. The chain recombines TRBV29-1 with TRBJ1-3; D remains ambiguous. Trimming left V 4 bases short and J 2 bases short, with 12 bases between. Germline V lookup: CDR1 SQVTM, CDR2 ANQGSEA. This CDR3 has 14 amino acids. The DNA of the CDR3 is TGCAGCGTTGGTACATCAGAAGCTGGAAACACCATATATTTT. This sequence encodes CSVGTSEAGNTIYF.

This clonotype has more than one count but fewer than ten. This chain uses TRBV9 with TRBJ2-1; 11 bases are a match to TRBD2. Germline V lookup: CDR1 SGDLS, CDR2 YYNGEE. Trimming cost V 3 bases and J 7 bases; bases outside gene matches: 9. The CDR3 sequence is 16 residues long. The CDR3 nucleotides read TGTGCCAGCAGCGCTACTGGGACTAGCGGAGCAAATGAGCAGTTCTTC. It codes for CASSATGTSGANEQFF.

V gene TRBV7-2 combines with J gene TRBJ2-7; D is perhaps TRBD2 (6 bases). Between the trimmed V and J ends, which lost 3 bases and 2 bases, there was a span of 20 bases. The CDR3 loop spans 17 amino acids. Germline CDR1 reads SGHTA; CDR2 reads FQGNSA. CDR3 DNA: TGTGCCAGCAGCTTGGTCATCGGGGGAGGACCACCCTACGAGCAGTACTTC. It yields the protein CASSLVIGGGPPYEQYF.

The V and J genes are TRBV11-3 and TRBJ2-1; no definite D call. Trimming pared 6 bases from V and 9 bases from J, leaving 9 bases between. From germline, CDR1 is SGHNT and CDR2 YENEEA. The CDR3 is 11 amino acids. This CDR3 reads CASSNVSEQFF. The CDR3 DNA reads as TGTGCCAGCAGTAACGTCAGTGAGCAGTTCTTC.

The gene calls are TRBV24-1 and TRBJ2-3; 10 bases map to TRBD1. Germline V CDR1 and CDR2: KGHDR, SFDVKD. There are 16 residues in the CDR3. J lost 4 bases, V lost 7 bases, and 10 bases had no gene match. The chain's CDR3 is CATSAPGQGFADTQYF. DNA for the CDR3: TGTGCCACCAGCGCCCCGGGACAGGGGTTTGCAGATACGCAGTATTTT.

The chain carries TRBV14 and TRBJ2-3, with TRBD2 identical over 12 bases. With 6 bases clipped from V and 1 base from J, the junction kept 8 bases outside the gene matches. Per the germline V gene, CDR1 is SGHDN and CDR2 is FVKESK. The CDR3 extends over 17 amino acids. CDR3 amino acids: CASSHGLAGYGTDTQYF. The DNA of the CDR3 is TGTGCCAGCAGTCACGGACTAGCGGGATATGGCACAGATACGCAGTATTTT.

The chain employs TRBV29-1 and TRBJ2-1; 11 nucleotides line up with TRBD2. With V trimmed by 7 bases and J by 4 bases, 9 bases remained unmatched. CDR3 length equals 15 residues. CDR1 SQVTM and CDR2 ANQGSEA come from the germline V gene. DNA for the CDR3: TGCAGCGCCCGATCCGGGACTAGCGGTTACAATGAGCAGTTCTTC. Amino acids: CSARSGTSGYNEQFF.

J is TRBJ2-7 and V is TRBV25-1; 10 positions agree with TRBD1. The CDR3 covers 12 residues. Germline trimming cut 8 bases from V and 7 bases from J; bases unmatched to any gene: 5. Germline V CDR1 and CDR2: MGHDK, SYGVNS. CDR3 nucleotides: TGTGCCAGCGGCCGGGACAGGGGAGAGCAGTACTTC. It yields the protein CASGRDRGEQYF.

CDR3 DNA sequence: TGCAGTGCTAGAATAGGGGAGACCCAGTACTTC. Translated: CSARIGETQYF. The chain recombines TRBV20-1 with TRBJ2-5; D remains ambiguous. CDR3 length: 11 residues. V gave up 2 bases and J gave up 5 bases, with 6 bases separating them. CDR1 and CDR2 from the germline V gene are DFQATT and SNEGSKA (reference sequence).

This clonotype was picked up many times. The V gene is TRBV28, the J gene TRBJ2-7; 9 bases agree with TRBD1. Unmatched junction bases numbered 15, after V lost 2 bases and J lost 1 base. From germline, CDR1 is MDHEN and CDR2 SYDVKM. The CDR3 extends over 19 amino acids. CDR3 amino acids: CASSLRSVQGQGPSYEQYF. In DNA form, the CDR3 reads TGTGCCAGCAGTTTACGTTCTGTCCAGGGACAGGGACCATCCTACGAGCAGTACTTC.

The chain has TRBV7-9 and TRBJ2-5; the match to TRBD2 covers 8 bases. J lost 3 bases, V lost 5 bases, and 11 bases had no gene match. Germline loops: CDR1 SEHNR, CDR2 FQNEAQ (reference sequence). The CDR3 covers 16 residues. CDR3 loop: CASSQSGRMGEETQYF. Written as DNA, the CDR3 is TGTGCCAGCAGCCAAAGCGGGAGAATGGGTGAAGAGACCCAGTACTTC. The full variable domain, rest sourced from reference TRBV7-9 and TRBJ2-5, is DTGVSQNPRHKITKRGQNVTFRCDPISEHNRLYWYRQTLGQGPEFLTYFQNEAQLEKSRLLSDRFSAERPKGSFSTLEIQRTEQGDSAMYLCASSQSGRMGEETQYFGPGTRLLVL.

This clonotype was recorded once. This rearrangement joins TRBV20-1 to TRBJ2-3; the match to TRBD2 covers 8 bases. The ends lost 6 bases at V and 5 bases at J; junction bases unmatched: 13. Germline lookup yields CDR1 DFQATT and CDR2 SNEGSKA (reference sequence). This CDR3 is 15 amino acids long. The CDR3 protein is CSAYPLGLEGDTQYF. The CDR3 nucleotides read TGCAGTGCATACCCCTTGGGACTAGAGGGAGATACGCAGTATTTT.